The following is a T cell receptor (beta chain) sequence with its context. This sample is part of a study of OX40 agonist ivuxolimab in advanced cancers. Produced via immunoSEQ multiplex PCR; TCRdb's table is partial and in-frame only. The sample carries around 46,000 clones, 77% recorded once. Sequenced material: CD4+ or CD8+ T cells sorted from blood, taken in a trial of the OX40 agonist ivuxolimab. The sequence was obtained from an adult with an advanced solid tumor such as melanoma, head and neck, liver or kidney cancer.

The CDR3 nucleotides are TGTGCCAGCAGTCCCCTCGTCGGGGAGGGTAAAGCTTTCTTT. Protein: CASSPLVGEGKAFF. The chain links TRBV6-5 to TRBJ1-1; D gene unclear. Germline V CDR1 and CDR2: MNHEY, SVGAGI. V shed 5 bases and J shed 9 bases, with 19 bases lying between them. The CDR3 sequence is 14 residues long.